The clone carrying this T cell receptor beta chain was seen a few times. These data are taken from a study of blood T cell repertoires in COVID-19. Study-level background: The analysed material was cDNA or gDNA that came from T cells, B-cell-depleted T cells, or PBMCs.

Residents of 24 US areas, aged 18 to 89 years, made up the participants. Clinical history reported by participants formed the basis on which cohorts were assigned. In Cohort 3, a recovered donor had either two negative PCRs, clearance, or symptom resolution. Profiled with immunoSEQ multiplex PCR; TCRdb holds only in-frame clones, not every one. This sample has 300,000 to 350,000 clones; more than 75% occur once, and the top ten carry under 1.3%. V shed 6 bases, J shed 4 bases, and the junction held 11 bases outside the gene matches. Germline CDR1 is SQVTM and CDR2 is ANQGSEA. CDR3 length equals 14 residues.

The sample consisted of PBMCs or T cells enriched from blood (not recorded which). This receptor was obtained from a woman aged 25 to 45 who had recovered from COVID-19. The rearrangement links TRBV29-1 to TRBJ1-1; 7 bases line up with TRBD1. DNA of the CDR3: TGCAGCGTAGGTGGACAGGACGGTGGCACTGAAGCTTTCTTT. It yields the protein CSVGGQDGGTEAFF.